Listed below are T cell receptor beta chains from one sample, sequenced in a study of T cells in Graves' hyperthyroidism and ophthalmopathy. TCRdb called the multiplex PCR reads again in MiXCR, with one record for every CDR3 protein. Of 500,000 to 650,000 distinct CDR3 sequences in the sample, 20% were seen once. Source material: blood. The source is a man aged 40-50 years with Graves' ophthalmopathy. Each CDR3 is given with its conserved first and last residue. D genes are given only for firm matches. Not every row has a clone size; where given, it reads once, few, many or a size class.

len: 15; v_gene: TRBV7-8; d_gene: TRBD1; abundance: once; j_gene: TRBJ1-4; CDR3aa: CASSSGTGLSEKLFF; CDR3nt: TGTGCCAGCAGCAGCGGGACAGGGTTGAGTGAAAAACTGTTTTTT
len: 15; v_gene: TRBV4-1; d_gene: TRBD1; abundance: many; j_gene: TRBJ2-7; CDR3aa: CASSPSGTGNYEQYF; CDR3nt: TGCGCCAGCAGCCCCTCCGGGACAGGGAACTACGAGCAGTACTTC
len: 17; v_gene: TRBV6-2/TRBV6-3; d_gene: TRBD2; abundance: .; j_gene: TRBJ2-3; CDR3aa: CVSSASGGPLSTDTQYF; CDR3nt: TGTGTCAGCAGTGCTAGCGGGGGGCCCCTCAGCACAGATACGCAGTATTTT
len: 14; v_gene: TRBV6-5; d_gene: .; abundance: many; j_gene: TRBJ2-7; CDR3aa: CASSYSRQALEQYF; CDR3nt: TGTGCCAGCAGTTACTCGCGACAGGCTCTCGAGCAGTACTTC
len: 13; v_gene: TRBV7-8; d_gene: TRBD1; abundance: .; j_gene: TRBJ2-1; CDR3aa: CASSRQGGHEQFF; CDR3nt: TGTGCCAGCAGCCGACAGGGGGGGCATGAGCAGTTCTTC
len: 14; v_gene: TRBV7-9; d_gene: .; abundance: few; j_gene: TRBJ2-1; CDR3aa: CASSLGGIDNEQFF; CDR3nt: TGTGCCAGCAGCTTAGGGGGTATCGACAATGAGCAGTTCTTC
len: 14; v_gene: TRBV15; d_gene: .; abundance: few; j_gene: TRBJ2-3; CDR3aa: CATGGPLSTDTQYF; CDR3nt: TGTGCCACCGGAGGGCCCCTTAGCACAGATACGCAGTATTTT
len: 13; v_gene: TRBV4-2; d_gene: .; abundance: few; j_gene: TRBJ2-1; CDR3aa: CASSQGRTSEQFF; CDR3nt: TGTGCCAGCAGCCAAGGGCGAACCAGTGAGCAGTTCTTC
len: 15; v_gene: TRBV9; d_gene: .; abundance: many; j_gene: TRBJ1-1; CDR3aa: CASSGGGASNTEAFF; CDR3nt: TGTGCCAGCAGCGGGGGTGGGGCTTCGAACACTGAAGCTTTCTTT
len: 16; v_gene: TRBV7-8; d_gene: TRBD2; abundance: .; j_gene: TRBJ2-1; CDR3aa: CASSLTRLAGYNEQFF; CDR3nt: TGTGCCAGCAGCTTAACCCGACTAGCGGGCTACAATGAGCAGTTCTTC
len: 15; v_gene: TRBV7-2; d_gene: .; abundance: many; j_gene: TRBJ2-3; CDR3aa: CASSLRERETDTQYF; CDR3nt: TGTGCCAGCAGCTTGAGGGAGCGAGAGACAGATACGCAGTATTTT
len: 13; v_gene: TRBV2; d_gene: .; abundance: many; j_gene: TRBJ1-4; CDR3aa: CASCRDRDEKLFF; CDR3nt: TGTGCCAGTTGCCGGGACCGTGATGAAAAACTGTTTTTT
len: 14; v_gene: TRBV11-3; d_gene: .; abundance: many; j_gene: TRBJ2-3; CDR3aa: CASSLDGTTDTQYF; CDR3nt: TGTGCCAGCAGCTTGGACGGGACAACAGATACGCAGTATTTT
len: 15; v_gene: TRBV7-2; d_gene: .; abundance: .; j_gene: TRBJ1-3; CDR3aa: CASHPRGSSGNTIYF; CDR3nt: TGTGCCAGCCACCCGAGGGGGAGCTCTGGAAACACCATATATTTT
len: 13; v_gene: TRBV7-3; d_gene: .; abundance: many; j_gene: TRBJ2-5; CDR3aa: CASSSTAWETQYF; CDR3nt: TGTGCCAGCAGCTCGACAGCCTGGGAGACCCAGTACTTC
len: 13; v_gene: TRBV10-3; d_gene: .; abundance: few; j_gene: TRBJ1-4; CDR3aa: CAISDSVGGKLFF; CDR3nt: TGTGCCATCAGTGATTCAGTGGGGGGAAAACTGTTTTTT
len: 14; v_gene: TRBV30; d_gene: TRBD1; abundance: .; j_gene: TRBJ1-6; CDR3aa: CAWRGAGGDSPLHF; CDR3nt: TGTGCCTGGAGGGGAGCAGGGGGTGATTCACCCCTCCACTTT